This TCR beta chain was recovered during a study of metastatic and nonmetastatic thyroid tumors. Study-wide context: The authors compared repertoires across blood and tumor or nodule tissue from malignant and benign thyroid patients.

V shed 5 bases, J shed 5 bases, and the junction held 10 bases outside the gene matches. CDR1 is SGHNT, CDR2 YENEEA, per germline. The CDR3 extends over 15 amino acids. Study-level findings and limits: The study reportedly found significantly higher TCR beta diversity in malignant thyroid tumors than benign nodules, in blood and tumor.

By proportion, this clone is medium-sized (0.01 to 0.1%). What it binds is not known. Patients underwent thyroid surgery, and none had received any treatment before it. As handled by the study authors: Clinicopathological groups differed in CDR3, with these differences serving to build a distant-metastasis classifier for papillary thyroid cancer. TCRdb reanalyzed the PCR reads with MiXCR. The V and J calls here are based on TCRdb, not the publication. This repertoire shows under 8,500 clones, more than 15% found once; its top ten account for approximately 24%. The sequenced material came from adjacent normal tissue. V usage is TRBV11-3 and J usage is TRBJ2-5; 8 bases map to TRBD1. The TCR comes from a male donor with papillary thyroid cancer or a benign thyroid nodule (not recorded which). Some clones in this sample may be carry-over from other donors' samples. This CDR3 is CASSTRDRPRETQYF. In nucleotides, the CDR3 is TGTGCCAGCAGCACCCGGGACAGGCCGCGGGAGACCCAGTACTTC.